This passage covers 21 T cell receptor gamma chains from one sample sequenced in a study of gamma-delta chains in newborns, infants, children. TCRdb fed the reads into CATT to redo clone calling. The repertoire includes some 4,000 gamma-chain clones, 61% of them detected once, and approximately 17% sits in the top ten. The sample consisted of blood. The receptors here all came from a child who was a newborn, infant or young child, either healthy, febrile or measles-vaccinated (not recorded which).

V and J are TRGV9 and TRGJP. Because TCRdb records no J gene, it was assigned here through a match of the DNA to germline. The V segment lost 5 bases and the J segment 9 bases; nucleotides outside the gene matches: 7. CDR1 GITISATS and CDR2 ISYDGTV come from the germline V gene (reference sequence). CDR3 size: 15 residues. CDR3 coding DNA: TGTGCCTTGTGGGGATTGGGGTTGGGCAAAAAAATCAAGGTATTT. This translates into CALWGLGLGKKIKVF.

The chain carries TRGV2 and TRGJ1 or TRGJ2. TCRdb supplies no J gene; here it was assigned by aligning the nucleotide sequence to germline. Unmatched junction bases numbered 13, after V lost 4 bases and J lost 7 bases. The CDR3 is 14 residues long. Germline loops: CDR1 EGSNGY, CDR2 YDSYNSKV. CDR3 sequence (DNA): TGTGCCACCTGGGATCGGTCCTTGAGCTATAAGAAACTCTTT. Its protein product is CATWDRSLSYKKLF.

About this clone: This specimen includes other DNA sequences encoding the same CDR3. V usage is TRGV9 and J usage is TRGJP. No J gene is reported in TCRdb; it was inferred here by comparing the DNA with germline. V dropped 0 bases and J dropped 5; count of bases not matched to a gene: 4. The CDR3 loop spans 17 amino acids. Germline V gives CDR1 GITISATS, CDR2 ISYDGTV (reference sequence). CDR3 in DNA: TGTGCCTTGTGGGAGGTGAGGGAAGAGTTGGGCAAAAAAATCAAGGTATTT. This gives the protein CALWEVREELGKKIKVF.

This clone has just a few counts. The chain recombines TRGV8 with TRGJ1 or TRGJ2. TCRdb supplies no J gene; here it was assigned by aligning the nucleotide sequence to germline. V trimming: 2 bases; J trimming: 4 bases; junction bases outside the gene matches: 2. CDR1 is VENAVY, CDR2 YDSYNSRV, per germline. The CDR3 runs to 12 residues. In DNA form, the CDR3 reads TGTGCCACCTGGGATAAGTATTATAAGAAACTCTTT. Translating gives CATWDKYYKKLF.

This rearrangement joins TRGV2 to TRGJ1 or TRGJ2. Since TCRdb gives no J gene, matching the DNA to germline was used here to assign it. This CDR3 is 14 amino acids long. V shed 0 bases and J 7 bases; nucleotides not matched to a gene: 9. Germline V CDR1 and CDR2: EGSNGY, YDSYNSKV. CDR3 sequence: CATWDGGMRYKKLF. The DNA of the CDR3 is TGTGCCACCTGGGACGGGGGGATGAGATATAAGAAACTCTTT.

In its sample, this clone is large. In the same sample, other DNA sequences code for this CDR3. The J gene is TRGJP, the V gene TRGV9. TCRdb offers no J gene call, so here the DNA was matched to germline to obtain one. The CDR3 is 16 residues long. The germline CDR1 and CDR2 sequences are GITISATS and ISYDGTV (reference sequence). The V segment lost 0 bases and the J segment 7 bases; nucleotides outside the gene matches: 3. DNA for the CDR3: TGTGCCTTGTGGGAGGTGGAGGAGTTGGGCAAAAAAATCAAGGTATTT. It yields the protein CALWEVEELGKKIKVF.

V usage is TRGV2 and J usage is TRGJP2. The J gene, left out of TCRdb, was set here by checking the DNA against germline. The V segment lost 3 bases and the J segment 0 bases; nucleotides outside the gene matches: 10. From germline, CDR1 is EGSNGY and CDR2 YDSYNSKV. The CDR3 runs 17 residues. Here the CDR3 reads CATWDIMWDSSDWIKTF. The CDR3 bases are TGTGCCACCTGGGACATCATGTGGGATAGTAGTGATTGGATCAAGACGTTT.

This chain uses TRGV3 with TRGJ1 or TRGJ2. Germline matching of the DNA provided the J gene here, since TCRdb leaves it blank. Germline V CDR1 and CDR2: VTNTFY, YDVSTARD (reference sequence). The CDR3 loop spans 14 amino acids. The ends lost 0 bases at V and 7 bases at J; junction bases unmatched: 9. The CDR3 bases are TGTGCCACCTGGGACAGGCCGGGGGGGTATAAGAAACTCTTT. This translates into CATWDRPGGYKKLF.

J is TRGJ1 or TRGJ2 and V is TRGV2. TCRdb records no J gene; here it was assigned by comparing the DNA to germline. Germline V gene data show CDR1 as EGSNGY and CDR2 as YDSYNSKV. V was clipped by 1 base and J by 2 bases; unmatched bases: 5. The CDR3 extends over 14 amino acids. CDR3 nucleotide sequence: TGTGCCACCTGGGACGGCGACTATTATTATAAGAAACTCTTT. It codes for CATWDGDYYYKKLF.

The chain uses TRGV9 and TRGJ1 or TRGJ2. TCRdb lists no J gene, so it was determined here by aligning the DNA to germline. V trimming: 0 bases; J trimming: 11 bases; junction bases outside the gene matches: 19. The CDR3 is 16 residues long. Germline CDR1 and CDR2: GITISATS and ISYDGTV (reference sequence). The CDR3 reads CALWEVHWGFKSEKLF. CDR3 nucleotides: TGTGCCTTGTGGGAGGTGCACTGGGGCTTCAAGTCCGAGAAACTCTTT.

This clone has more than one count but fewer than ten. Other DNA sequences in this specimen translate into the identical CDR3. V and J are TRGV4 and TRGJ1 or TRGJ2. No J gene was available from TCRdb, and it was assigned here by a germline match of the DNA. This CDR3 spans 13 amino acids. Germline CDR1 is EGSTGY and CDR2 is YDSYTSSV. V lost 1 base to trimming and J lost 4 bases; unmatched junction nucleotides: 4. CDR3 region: CATWDGGYYKKLF. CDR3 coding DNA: TGTGCCACCTGGGATGGAGGGTATTATAAGAAACTCTTT.

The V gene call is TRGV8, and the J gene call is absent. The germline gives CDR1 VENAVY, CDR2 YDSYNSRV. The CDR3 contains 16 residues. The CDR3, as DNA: TGTGCCACCTGGGATAGTCCACTCGGCGATTATTATAAGAAGCTCTTT. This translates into CATWDSPLGDYYKKLF.

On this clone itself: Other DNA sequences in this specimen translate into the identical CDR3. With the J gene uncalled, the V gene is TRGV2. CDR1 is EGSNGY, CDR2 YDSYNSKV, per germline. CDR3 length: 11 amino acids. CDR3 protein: CATWDGPGKLF. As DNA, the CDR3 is TGTGCCACCTGGGACGGGCCGGGAAAACTCTTT.

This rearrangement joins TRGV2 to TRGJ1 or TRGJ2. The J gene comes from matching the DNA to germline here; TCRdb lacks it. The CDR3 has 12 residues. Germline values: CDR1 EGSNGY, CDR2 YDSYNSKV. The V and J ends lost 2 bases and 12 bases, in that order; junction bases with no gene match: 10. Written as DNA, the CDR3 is TGTGCCACCTGGGACGTGCTGAGTGGGAAACTCTTT. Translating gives CATWDVLSGKLF.

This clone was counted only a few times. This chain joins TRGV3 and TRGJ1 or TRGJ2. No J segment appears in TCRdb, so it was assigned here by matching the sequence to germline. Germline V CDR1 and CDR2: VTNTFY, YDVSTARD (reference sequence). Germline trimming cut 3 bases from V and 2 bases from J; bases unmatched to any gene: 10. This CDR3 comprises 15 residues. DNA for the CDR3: TGTGCCACCTGGGACGCCCCGGGGCATTATTATAAGAAACTCTTT. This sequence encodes CATWDAPGHYYKKLF.

The CDR3 loop is CATWEVSGFKIF. The DNA of the CDR3 is TGTGCCACCTGGGAGGTGAGTGGGTTCAAGATATTT. This chain joins TRGV2 and TRGJP1. The J gene comes from matching the DNA to germline here; TCRdb lacks it. This CDR3 has 12 amino acids. V gave up 4 bases and J gave up 12 bases; unmatched junction bases: 8. Germline CDR1 and CDR2: EGSNGY and YDSYNSKV.

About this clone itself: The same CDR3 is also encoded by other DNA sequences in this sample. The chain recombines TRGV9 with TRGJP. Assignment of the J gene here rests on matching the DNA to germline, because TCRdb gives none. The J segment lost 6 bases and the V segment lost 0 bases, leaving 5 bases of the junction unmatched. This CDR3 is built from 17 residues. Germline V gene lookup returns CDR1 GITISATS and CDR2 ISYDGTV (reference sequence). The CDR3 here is CALWEVLRELGKKIKVF. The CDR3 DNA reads TGTGCCTTGTGGGAGGTGCTGCGAGAGTTGGGCAAAAAAATCAAGGTATTT.

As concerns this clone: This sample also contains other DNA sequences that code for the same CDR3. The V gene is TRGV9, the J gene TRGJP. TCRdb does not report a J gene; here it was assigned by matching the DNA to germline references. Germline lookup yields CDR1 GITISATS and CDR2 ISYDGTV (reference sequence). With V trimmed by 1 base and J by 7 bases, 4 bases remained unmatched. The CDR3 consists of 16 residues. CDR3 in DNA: TGTGCCTTGTGGGAGGTCGAGGAGTTGGGCAAAAAAATCAAGGTATTT. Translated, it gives CALWEVEELGKKIKVF.

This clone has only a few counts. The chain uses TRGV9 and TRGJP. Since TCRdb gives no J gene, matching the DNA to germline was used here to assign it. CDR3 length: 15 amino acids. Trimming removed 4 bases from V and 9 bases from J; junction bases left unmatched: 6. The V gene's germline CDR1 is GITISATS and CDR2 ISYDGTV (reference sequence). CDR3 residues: CALWDLRLGKKIKVF. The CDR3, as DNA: TGTGCCTTGTGGGATCTTAGGTTGGGCAAAAAAATCAAGGTATTT.

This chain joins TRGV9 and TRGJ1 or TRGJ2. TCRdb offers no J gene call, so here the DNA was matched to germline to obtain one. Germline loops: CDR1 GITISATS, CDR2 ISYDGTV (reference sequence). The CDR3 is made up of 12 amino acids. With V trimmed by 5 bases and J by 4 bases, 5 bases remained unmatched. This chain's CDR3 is CALWVRYYKKLF. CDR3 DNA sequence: TGTGCCTTGTGGGTCCGATATTATAAGAAACTCTTT.

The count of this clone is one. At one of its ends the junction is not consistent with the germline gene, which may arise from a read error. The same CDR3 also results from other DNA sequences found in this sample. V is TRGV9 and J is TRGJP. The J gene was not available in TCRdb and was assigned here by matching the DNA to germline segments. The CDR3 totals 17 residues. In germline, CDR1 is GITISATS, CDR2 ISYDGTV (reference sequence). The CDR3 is CALWEVRQELGKKIKVF. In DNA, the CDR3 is TGTGCCTTGTGGGAGGTAAGGCAGGAGTTGGGCAAAAAAATCAAGGTATTT.